The next 10 T cell receptor beta chains were all read from a single sample in a study of blood T cell repertoires in COVID-19. Profiling relied on immunoSEQ multiplex PCR, and the TCRdb table lists in-frame clones only, not all of them. The sample has 250,000 or so clones, roughly 80% seen once; the top ten hold around 3.4%. The material sequenced was peripheral blood. The receptors originated from a woman between 18 and 29 years old with acute or convalescent COVID-19.

The chain uses TRBV7-2 and TRBJ1-2; the D gene is possibly TRBD1 (6 bases). Germline V gene sequence: CDR1 SGHTA, CDR2 FQGNSA. The CDR3 is 15 amino acids. Trimming removed 5 bases from V and 4 bases from J, with 17 bases in between. The CDR3 sequence: CASSTDSSSPYGYTF. The DNA for the CDR3 is TGTGCCAGCAGCACGGACAGCTCTTCGCCCTATGGCTACACCTTC.

Of note for this clone: This sample includes further DNA sequences coding for the same CDR3. The V and J genes are TRBV6-2 or TRBV6-3 and TRBJ2-7; D is unclear. With 2 bases removed from V and 3 bases from J, the gap between germline ends came to 5 bases. The germline V gene has CDR1 MNHEY and CDR2 SVGEGT. The CDR3 is 12 residues long. CDR3 sequence: CASSYPVYEQYF. The CDR3 DNA follows: TGTGCCAGCAGTTACCCAGTCTACGAGCAGTACTTC.

The chain carries TRBV28 and TRBJ1-2; no definite D call. This CDR3 spans 14 amino acids. Trimming removed 6 bases at V and 5 bases at J, with 16 bases between. Germline CDR1 and CDR2: MDHEN and SYDVKM. CDR3 coding DNA: TGTGCCAGCAGCCGCCCAGGAGGTTCGTATGGCTACACCTTC. It encodes CASSRPGGSYGYTF.

In regard to this clone: At one boundary the junction diverges from the germline segment, which might be a read error. This sequence joins TRBV2 and TRBJ1-2; maybe TRBD1 (6 bases). There are 12 residues in the CDR3. Per germline, CDR1 SNHLY and CDR2 FYNNEI. Here the CDR3 reads CATSSQGSGYTF. The DNA for the CDR3 is TGTGCCACCAGTTCACAGGGAAGTGGCTACACCTTC.

The chain combines TRBV11-2 with TRBJ2-5; 10 nucleotides agree with TRBD2. CDR1 and CDR2 from the germline V gene are SGHAT and FQNNGV. This CDR3 spans 15 amino acids. Trimming at V came to 2 bases and at J to 4 bases, leaving 4 bases not matched to a gene. Here the CDR3 reads CASSLLAGARETQYF. As DNA, the CDR3 is TGTGCCAGCAGCTTACTAGCGGGAGCGCGAGAGACCCAGTACTTC.

The chain combines TRBV2 with TRBJ1-4; D may be TRBD1 (6 bases). Trimming took off 10 bases at V and 6 bases at J, with 9 bases between the two ends. The germline CDR1 and CDR2 sequences are SNHLY and FYNNEI. The CDR3 sequence is 11 residues long. The CDR3 nucleotides read TGTGCCAAACAGGGTTATGAAAAACTGTTTTTT. Translated, it gives CAKQGYEKLFF.

The J gene is TRBJ2-7, the V gene TRBV6-5; 13 nucleotides line up with TRBD2. The CDR3 loop spans 15 amino acids. CDR1 is MNHEY and CDR2 is SVGAGI in the germline V gene. The V and J ends lost 10 bases and 4 bases, in that order; junction bases with no gene match: 10. The CDR3 here is CATEQPGLAGYEQYF. The CDR3 DNA is TGTGCCACCGAACAACCGGGACTAGCGGGATACGAGCAGTACTTC.

This clone appeared a single time. The CDR3 nucleotides are TGTGCCTGGAGTGTAGCTACCGGGACACTCTTAAACACTGAAGCTTTCTTT. As protein: CAWSVATGTLLNTEAFF. The V call is TRBV30, the J call TRBJ1-1; D is perhaps TRBD1 (6 bases). V shed 0 bases and J shed 2 bases, with 19 bases lying between them. The CDR3 consists of 17 residues. Germline CDR1 is GTSNPN and CDR2 is SVGIG (reference sequence).

V and J are TRBV5-8 and TRBJ2-1, with a weak D call TRBD2 (6 bases). Germline assignment: CDR1 SGHTS and CDR2 YDEGEE. Trimming took 9 bases from V and 4 from J, leaving 26 bases between them. The CDR3 is 17 residues long. CDR3 sequence reads: CATPILPGVGSYNEQFF. CDR3 in DNA: TGTGCCACCCCCATCCTGCCGGGAGTGGGATCATACAATGAGCAGTTCTTC.

This clone has only a few counts. Relative to the germline gene, one junction end is altered; a read error may explain this. This sequence joins TRBV7-7 and TRBJ2-3; D ambiguous. The CDR3 is 14 residues long. Per the germline V gene, CDR1 is SSHAT and CDR2 is FNYEAQ (reference sequence). The CDR3 DNA is TGTGCTAGCAGCCCTAGTTATAGCACAGATACGCAGTATTTT. It specifies CASSPSYSTDTQYF.